Below are 20 T cell receptor beta chains sequenced from a single sample in a study of blood T cell repertoires in COVID-19. This table comes from immunoSEQ multiplex PCR, and its TCRdb copy is limited to in-frame clones, with some not included. The repertoire consists of around 420,000 clones, with approximately 85% occurring once and the leading ten covering around 1.9%. Specimen: PBMCs or T cells enriched from blood (not recorded which). The receptor set was obtained from a woman aged 40 to 55 with acute COVID-19.

The chain employs TRBV18 and TRBJ2-6; no clear D gene. The germline V gene has CDR1 KGHSH and CDR2 LQKENI. The CDR3 sequence is 13 residues long. The V gene lost 4 bases and the J gene lost 2 bases, with 3 bases spanning the gap. CDR3 DNA: TGTGCCAGCTCACAGCCTGGGGCCAACGTCCTGACTTTC. As protein: CASSQPGANVLTF.

V is TRBV27 and J is TRBJ1-6; D is ambiguous. Germline V CDR1 and CDR2: MNHEY, SMNVEV (reference sequence). Trimming cost V 3 bases and J 6 bases, with 9 bases left between them. This CDR3 spans 14 amino acids. As DNA, the CDR3 is TGTGCCAGCAGTTTCGTCCGGGGTAATTCACCCCTCCACTTT. As protein: CASSFVRGNSPLHF.

The V gene is TRBV6-2 or TRBV6-3, the J gene TRBJ2-1, with TRBD2 identical over 11 bases. The trim removed 6 bases at V and 0 bases at J, leaving 13 bases unmatched. The CDR3 contains 19 residues. Germline CDR1 is MNHEY and CDR2 is SVGEGT. Here the CDR3 reads CASSPGTSGTLSSYNEQFF. As DNA, the CDR3 is TGTGCCAGCAGCCCCGGGACTAGCGGAACCCTTAGCTCCTACAATGAGCAGTTCTTC.

For this clone: Other DNA sequences of this sample code for an identical CDR3. The chain recombines TRBV5-4 with TRBJ2-7, with 14 bases fitting TRBD2. The junction had 6 bases not matched to a gene; V was cut back by 4 bases and J by 9 bases. The V gene's germline CDR1 is SGHNT and CDR2 YYREEE (reference sequence). CDR3 length equals 14 residues. The CDR3 DNA sequence: TGTGCCAGCAGCCGAGGGACTAGCGGGGGAAGGCAGTACTTC. This sequence encodes CASSRGTSGGRQYF. The full variable domain, its missing parts supplied by reference TRBV5-4 and TRBJ2-7, is ETGVTQSPTHLIKTRGQQVTLRCSSQSGHNTVSWYQQALGQGPQFIFQYYREEENGRGNFPPRFSGLQFPNYSSELNVNALELDDSALYLCASSRGTSGGRQYFGPGTRLTVT.

This clone was detected only once. The V and J genes are TRBV6-4 and TRBJ1-2; 8 nucleotides line up with TRBD1. Per germline, CDR1 MRHNA and CDR2 SNTAGT. V shed 3 bases, J shed 6 bases, and the junction held 3 bases outside the gene matches. The CDR3 runs to 13 residues. For the CDR3, the DNA is TGTGCCAGCAGTGAGACAGGGGAGGATGGCTACACCTTC. It is translated as CASSETGEDGYTF.

The rearrangement links TRBV19 to TRBJ2-4; 9 bases line up with TRBD1. V dropped 4 bases and J dropped 7; count of bases not matched to a gene: 11. Germline CDR1 is LNHDA and CDR2 is SQIVND (reference sequence). CDR3 length: 16 residues. In DNA, the CDR3 is TGTGCCAGTAGTAGGGGACAGGGAAATGCCGGGAACATTCAGTACTTC. The encoded protein is CASSRGQGNAGNIQYF.

The CDR3 coding sequence is TGTGCCAGCAGCTTAGAAGGGGGACGCTCCTCTGGAAACACCATATATTTT. It yields the protein CASSLEGGRSSGNTIYF. This chain joins TRBV7-9 and TRBJ1-3; TRBD1 might be the D (6 bases). CDR3 length equals 17 residues. The V end lost 1 base, the J end lost 0 bases, and 13 bases lay between the germline ends. CDR1 is SEHNR, CDR2 FQNEAQ, per germline (reference sequence).

The chain uses TRBV12-3 or TRBV12-4 and TRBJ2-1; the D gene is possibly TRBD2 (5 bases). CDR3 length: 12 amino acids. Trimming cost V 3 bases and J 9 bases, with 9 bases left between them. The CDR3 here is CASSLDWREQFF. DNA of the CDR3: TGTGCCAGCAGTTTGGACTGGCGTGAGCAGTTCTTC.

The chain uses TRBV18 and TRBJ1-4; 7 bases match TRBD1. The CDR3 runs to 16 residues. Trimming cost V 5 bases and J 0 bases; bases outside gene matches: 6. Per germline, CDR1 KGHSH and CDR2 LQKENI. The CDR3 loop reads CASSSNTGATNEKLFF. In DNA form, the CDR3 reads TGTGCCAGCTCATCGAACACAGGGGCAACTAATGAAAAACTGTTTTTT.

V gene TRBV5-4 combines with J gene TRBJ2-7; 9 bases are shared with TRBD1. In germline, CDR1 is SGHNT, CDR2 YYREEE (reference sequence). J gave up 5 bases and V 4 bases, and 7 bases lay outside the gene matches. The CDR3 loop spans 14 amino acids. The CDR3 protein is CASSTGTGTNEQYF. The CDR3 DNA is TGTGCCAGCAGCACCGGGACAGGGACGAACGAGCAGTACTTC.

The gene calls are TRBV4-1 and TRBJ1-1; D gene ambiguous. V was pared by 1 base and J by 0 bases, with 12 bases between. The CDR3 consists of 16 residues. From germline, CDR1 is MGHRA and CDR2 YSYEKL. The CDR3 DNA follows: TGCGCCAGCAGCCAAGTGTCGGCGGTACTGAACACTGAAGCTTTCTTT. Amino acids: CASSQVSAVLNTEAFF.

The count of this clone is one. This chain joins TRBV7-8 and TRBJ1-1; D is perhaps TRBD1 (5 bases). Trimming left V 1 base short and J 0 bases short, with 12 bases between. The CDR3 has 16 amino acids. The germline V gene encodes CDR1 SGHVS and CDR2 FQNEAQ. The DNA of the CDR3 is TGTGCCAGCAGCTTAGAGGGCAGGGTGGTGAACACTGAAGCTTTCTTT. Protein: CASSLEGRVVNTEAFF. Supplemented by reference TRBV7-8 and TRBJ1-1, the full variable domain reads GAGVSQSPRYKVAKRGQDVALRCDPISGHVSLFWYQQALGQGPEFLTYFQNEAQLDKSGLPSDRFFAERPEGSVSTLKIQRTQQEDSAVYLCASSLEGRVVNTEAFFGQGTRLTVV.

The chain links TRBV5-4 to TRBJ2-7; 8 bases are a match to TRBD1. This CDR3 has 13 residues. V lost 2 bases and J lost 6; bases outside the gene matches: 4. Per germline, CDR1 SGHNT and CDR2 YYREEE (reference sequence). CDR3 DNA sequence: TGTGCCAGCAGCTTACAGGGGGTGGGCGAGCAGTACTTC. This gives the protein CASSLQGVGEQYF.

This clone appeared once. This chain joins TRBV7-8 and TRBJ2-2; TRBD1 agrees at 7 bases. Germline CDR1 is SGHVS and CDR2 is FQNEAQ. This CDR3 has 15 residues. The V segment lost 4 bases and the J segment 5 bases; nucleotides outside the gene matches: 7. DNA of the CDR3: TGTGCCAGCAGCTCCTGGGACAGAAAAACCGGGGAGCTGTTTTTT. Protein: CASSSWDRKTGELFF.

This clone was counted once. The J gene is TRBJ2-2, the V gene TRBV5-1, with 9 nucleotides matching TRBD2. This CDR3 comprises 17 residues. Germline CDR1 SGHRS, CDR2 YFSETQ. Trimming cost V 4 bases and J 6 bases; bases outside gene matches: 13. The CDR3 nucleotides are TGCGCCAGCAGCAAACTCGAAGCGGGGGGCGTCCCCGGGGAGCTGTTTTTT. The encoded protein is CASSKLEAGGVPGELFF.

This clone was seen repeatedly, ten times or more. This chain links TRBV20-1 with TRBJ1-2; D remains unclear. Trimming removed 3 bases at V and 10 bases at J, with 12 bases between. Germline CDR1 is DFQATT and CDR2 is SNEGSKA (reference sequence). The CDR3 runs to 11 residues. CDR3 in DNA: TGCAGTGCTAGGGATAGAGAGGACTACACCTTC. This gives the protein CSARDREDYTF.

This sequence joins TRBV2 and TRBJ2-3; 7 bases fit TRBD2. The CDR3 is made up of 16 amino acids. The junction had 7 bases not matched to a gene; V was cut back by 3 bases and J by 1 base. Germline V CDR1 and CDR2: SNHLY, FYNNEI. In DNA form, the CDR3 reads TGTGCCAGCAGTGAGAACGGCGGGGGTGGCACAGATACGCAGTATTTT. Translation gives CASSENGGGGTDTQYF. Using reference TRBV2 and TRBJ2-3 for the parts outside the CDR3, the full variable domain is EPEVTQTPSHQVTQMGQEVILRCVPISNHLYFYWYRQILGQKVEFLVSFYNNEISEKSEIFDDQFSVERPDGSNFTLKIRSTKLEDSAMYFCASSENGGGGTDTQYFGPGTRLTVL.

This chain joins TRBV27 and TRBJ1-2; 8 bases fit TRBD1. V shed 5 bases and J 1 base; nucleotides not matched to a gene: 3. This CDR3 has 14 residues. Germline V gives CDR1 MNHEY, CDR2 SMNVEV (reference sequence). The CDR3 sequence is CASSPTGVNYGYTF. The CDR3 bases are TGTGCCAGCAGTCCGACAGGGGTTAACTATGGCTACACCTTC.

The chain recombines TRBV7-9 with TRBJ1-3; no definite D call. Germline CDR1 SEHNR, CDR2 FQNEAQ (reference sequence). The CDR3 is 13 amino acids. V lost 8 bases, J lost 0 bases, and 8 bases lay in between. In DNA, the CDR3 is TGTGCCAGCGGGCTGGCCTCTGGAAACACCATATATTTT. It specifies CASGLASGNTIYF.

The chain links TRBV3-1 (or the pseudogene TRBV3-2) to TRBJ2-1; the D gene is possibly TRBD2 (6 bases). Between the trimmed V and J ends, which lost 6 bases and 0 bases, there was a span of 12 bases. The CDR3 spans 15 residues. In germline, CDR1 is LGHDT, CDR2 YNNKEL (reference sequence). The CDR3, as DNA: TGTGCCAGCAGGTTCCACGGGAGCTCCTACAATGAGCAGTTCTTC. This sequence encodes CASRFHGSSYNEQFF.